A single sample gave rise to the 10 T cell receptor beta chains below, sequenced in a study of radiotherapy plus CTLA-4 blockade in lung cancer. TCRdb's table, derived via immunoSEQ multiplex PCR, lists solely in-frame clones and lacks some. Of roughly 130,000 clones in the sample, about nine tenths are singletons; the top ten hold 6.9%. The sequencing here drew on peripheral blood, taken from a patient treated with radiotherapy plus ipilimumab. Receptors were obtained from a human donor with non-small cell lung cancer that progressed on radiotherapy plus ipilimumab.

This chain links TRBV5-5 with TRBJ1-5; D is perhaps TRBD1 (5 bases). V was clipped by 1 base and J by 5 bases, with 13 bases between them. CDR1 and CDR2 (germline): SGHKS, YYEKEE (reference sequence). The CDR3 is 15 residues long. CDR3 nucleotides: TGTGCCAGCAGCTTGCTTGGAGGGGTGTATCAGCCCCAGCATTTT. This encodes CASSLLGGVYQPQHF.

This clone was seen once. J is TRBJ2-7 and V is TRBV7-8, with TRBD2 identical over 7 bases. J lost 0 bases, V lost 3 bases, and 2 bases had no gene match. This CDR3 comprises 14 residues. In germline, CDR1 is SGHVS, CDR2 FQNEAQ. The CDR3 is CASSFGGSSYEQYF. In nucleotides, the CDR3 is TGTGCCAGCAGCTTTGGCGGGAGCTCCTACGAGCAGTACTTC.

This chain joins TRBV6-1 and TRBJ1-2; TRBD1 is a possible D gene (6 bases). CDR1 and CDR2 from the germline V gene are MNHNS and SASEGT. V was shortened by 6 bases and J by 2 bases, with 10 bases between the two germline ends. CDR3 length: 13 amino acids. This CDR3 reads CASSPDRNYGYTF. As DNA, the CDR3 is TGTGCCAGCAGCCCAGACAGGAACTATGGCTACACCTTC.

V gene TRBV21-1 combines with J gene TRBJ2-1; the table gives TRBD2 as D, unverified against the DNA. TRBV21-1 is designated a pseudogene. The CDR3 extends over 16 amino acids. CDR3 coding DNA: TGTGCCAGCAGGCATGTCTGGCGGGAGTCCTACAATGAGCAGTTCTTC. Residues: CASRHVWRESYNEQFF.

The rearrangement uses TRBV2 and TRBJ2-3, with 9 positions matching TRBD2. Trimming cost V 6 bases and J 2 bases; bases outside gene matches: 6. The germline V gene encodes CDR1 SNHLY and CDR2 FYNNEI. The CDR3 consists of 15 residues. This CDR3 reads CASRGLAGLTDTQYF. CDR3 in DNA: TGTGCCAGCAGGGGCCTAGCGGGACTCACAGATACGCAGTATTTT. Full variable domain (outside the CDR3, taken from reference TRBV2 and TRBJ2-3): EPEVTQTPSHQVTQMGQEVILRCVPISNHLYFYWYRQILGQKVEFLVSFYNNEISEKSEIFDDQFSVERPDGSNFTLKIRSTKLEDSAMYFCASRGLAGLTDTQYFGPGTRLTVL.

This CDR3 reads CATSRDDQRLMSNEQFF. The CDR3, as DNA: TGTGCCACCAGCAGGGATGATCAGCGGCTAATGTCCAATGAGCAGTTCTTC. The gene calls are TRBV15 and TRBJ2-1; the D gene is possibly TRBD2 (5 bases). The V end lost 3 bases, the J end lost 6 bases, and 21 bases lay between the germline ends. This CDR3 contains 17 residues. Looked up from germline, CDR1 is LNHNV and CDR2 is YYDKDF (reference sequence).

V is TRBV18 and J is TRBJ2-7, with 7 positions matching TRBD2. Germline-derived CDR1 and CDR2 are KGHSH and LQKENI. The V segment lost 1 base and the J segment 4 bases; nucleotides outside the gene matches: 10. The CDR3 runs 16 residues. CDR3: CASSPLAATSAYEQYF. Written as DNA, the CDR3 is TGTGCCAGCTCACCACTCGCGGCTACTAGCGCATACGAGCAGTACTTC.

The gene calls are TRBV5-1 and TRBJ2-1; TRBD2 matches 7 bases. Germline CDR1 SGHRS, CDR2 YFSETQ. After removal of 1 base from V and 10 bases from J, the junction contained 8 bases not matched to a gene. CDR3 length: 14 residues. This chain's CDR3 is CASSLLAGDGEQFF. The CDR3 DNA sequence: TGCGCCAGCAGCTTGTTGGCGGGAGATGGCGAGCAGTTCTTC.

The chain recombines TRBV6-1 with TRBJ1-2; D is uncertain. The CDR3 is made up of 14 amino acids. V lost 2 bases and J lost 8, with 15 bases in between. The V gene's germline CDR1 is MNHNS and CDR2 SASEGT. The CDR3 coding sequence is TGTGCCAGCAGTGAACAGCCCACAGTCGGAGGCTACACCTTC. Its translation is CASSEQPTVGGYTF.

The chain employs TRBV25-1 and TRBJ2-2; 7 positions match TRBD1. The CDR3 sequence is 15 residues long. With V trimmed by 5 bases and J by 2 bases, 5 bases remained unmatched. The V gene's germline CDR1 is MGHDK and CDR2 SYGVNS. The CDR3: CASSFTGVNTGELFF. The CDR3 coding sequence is TGTGCCAGCAGTTTCACAGGGGTCAACACCGGGGAGCTGTTTTTT. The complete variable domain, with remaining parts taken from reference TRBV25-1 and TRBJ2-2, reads EADIYQTPRYLVIGTGKKITLECSQTMGHDKMYWYQQDPGMELHLIHYSYGVNSTEKGDLSSESTVSRIRTEHFPLTLESARPSHTSQYLCASSFTGVNTGELFFGEGSRLTVL.